These 3 T cell receptor beta chains came from one sample sequenced in a study of T cell responses to AZD1222 COVID-19 vaccine. Sequencing used immunoSEQ multiplex PCR; TCRdb keeps in-frame clones, though not all of them. The data contain more than 75,000 clones, roughly 90% of them singletons. The specimen was peripheral blood, collected on day 0 of AZD1222 vaccination. The receptors derive from an adult in good health.

The V and J genes are TRBV3-1 (or the pseudogene TRBV3-2) and TRBJ2-1, with 7 bases that match TRBD2. Losses at the gene ends were 0 bases for V and 3 bases for J; bases not matched to a gene: 11. The germline V gene encodes CDR1 LGHDT and CDR2 YNNKEL (reference sequence). The CDR3 runs 18 residues. The CDR3 spells CASSQDRDWAGDYNEQFF. In DNA, the CDR3 is TGTGCCAGCAGCCAAGATAGGGACTGGGCGGGGGACTACAATGAGCAGTTCTTC.

The table lists this clone with a count of one. The chain combines TRBV18 with TRBJ1-1; 8 bases line up with TRBD1. CDR3 length equals 15 residues. Looked up from germline, CDR1 is KGHSH and CDR2 is LQKENI. Unmatched junction bases numbered 8, after V lost 4 bases and J lost 4 bases. The CDR3 loop is CASSQQTGEGTEAFF. The CDR3 DNA follows: TGTGCCAGCTCACAACAGACAGGGGAAGGCACTGAAGCTTTCTTT.

V usage is TRBV10-3 and J usage is TRBJ2-2; TRBD1 agrees at 10 bases. The CDR3 has 15 amino acids. V gave up 6 bases and J gave up 0 bases; unmatched junction bases: 1. Per germline, CDR1 ENHRY and CDR2 SYGVKD. CDR3 in amino acids: CAIRGQGSNTGELFF. Written as DNA, the CDR3 is TGTGCCATCAGGGGACAGGGGTCGAACACCGGGGAGCTGTTTTTT.